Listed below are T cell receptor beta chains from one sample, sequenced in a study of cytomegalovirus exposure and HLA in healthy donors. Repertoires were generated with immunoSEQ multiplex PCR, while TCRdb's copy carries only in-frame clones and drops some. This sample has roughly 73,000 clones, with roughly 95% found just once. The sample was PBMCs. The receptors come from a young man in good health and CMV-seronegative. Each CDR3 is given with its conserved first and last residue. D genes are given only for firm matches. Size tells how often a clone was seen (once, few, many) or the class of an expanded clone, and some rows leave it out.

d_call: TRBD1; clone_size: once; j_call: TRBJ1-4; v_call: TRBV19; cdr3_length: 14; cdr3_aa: CASQPGQGNEKLFF; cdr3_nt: TGTGCCAGTCAACCGGGACAGGGGAATGAAAAACTGTTTTTT
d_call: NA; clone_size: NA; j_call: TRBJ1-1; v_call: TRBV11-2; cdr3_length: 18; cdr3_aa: CASSLDRQAEKMNTEAFF; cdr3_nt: TGTGCCAGCAGCTTAGATCGTCAGGCCGAGAAAATGAACACTGAAGCTTTCTTT
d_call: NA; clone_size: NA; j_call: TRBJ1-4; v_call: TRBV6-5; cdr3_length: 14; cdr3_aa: CASRPTGTNEKLFF; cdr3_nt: TGTGCCAGCAGGCCGACAGGAACTAATGAAAAACTGTTTTTT
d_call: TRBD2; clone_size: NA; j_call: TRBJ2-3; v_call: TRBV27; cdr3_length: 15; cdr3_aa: CASSLLAGITDTQYF; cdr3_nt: TGTGCCAGCAGTCTGCTAGCGGGCATCACAGATACGCAGTATTTT
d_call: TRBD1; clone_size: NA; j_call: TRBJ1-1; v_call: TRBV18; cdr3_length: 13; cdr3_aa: CASFEGAATEAFF; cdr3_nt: TGTGCCAGCTTCGAGGGGGCGGCCACTGAAGCTTTCTTT
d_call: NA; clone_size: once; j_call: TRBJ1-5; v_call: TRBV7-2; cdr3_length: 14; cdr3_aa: CASSFGQRNQPQHF; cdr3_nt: TGTGCCAGCAGCTTCGGACAGCGCAATCAGCCCCAGCATTTT
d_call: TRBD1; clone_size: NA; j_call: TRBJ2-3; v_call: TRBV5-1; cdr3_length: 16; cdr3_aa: CASSSRTGAYTDTQYF; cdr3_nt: TGCGCCAGCAGCTCACGGACAGGGGCCTACACAGATACGCAGTATTTT
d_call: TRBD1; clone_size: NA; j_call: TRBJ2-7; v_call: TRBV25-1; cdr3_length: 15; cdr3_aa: CASSERDSSPSEQYF; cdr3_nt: TGTGCCAGCAGTGAAAGGGACAGCTCACCCAGCGAGCAGTACTTC
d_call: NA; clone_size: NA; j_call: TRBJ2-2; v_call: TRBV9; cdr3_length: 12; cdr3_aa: CASSDSPGELFF; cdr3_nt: TGTGCCAGCAGCGATAGTCCCGGGGAGCTGTTTTTT
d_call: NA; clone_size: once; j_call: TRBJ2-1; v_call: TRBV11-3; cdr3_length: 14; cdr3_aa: CASSLDAGEYEQFF; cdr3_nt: TGTGCCAGCAGCTTAGATGCTGGTGAGTATGAGCAGTTCTTC
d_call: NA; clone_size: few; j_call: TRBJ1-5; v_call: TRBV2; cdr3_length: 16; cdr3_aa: CASSGPLRGESWPQHF; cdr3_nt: TGTGCCAGCAGTGGTCCTCTTCGGGGGGAGTCGTGGCCCCAGCATTTT
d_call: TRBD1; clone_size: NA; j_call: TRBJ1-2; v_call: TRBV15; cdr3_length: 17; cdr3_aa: CATSRDSGRGRNYGYTF; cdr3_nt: TGTGCCACCAGCAGAGATTCGGGCAGGGGGCGCAACTATGGCTACACCTTC
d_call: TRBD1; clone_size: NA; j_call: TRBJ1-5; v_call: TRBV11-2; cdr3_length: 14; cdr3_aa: CASSPGQGNQPQHF; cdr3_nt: TGTGCCAGCAGTCCCGGACAGGGCAATCAGCCCCAGCATTTT
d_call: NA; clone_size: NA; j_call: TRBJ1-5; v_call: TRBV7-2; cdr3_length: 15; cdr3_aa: CASSFRLEENQPQHF; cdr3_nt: TGTGCCAGCAGCTTCCGTCTTGAAGAGAATCAGCCCCAGCATTTT
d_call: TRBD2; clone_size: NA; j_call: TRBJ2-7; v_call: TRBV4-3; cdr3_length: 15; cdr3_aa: CASSQGLAGMYEQYF; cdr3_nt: TGCGCCAGCAGCCAAGGGCTAGCGGGGATGTACGAGCAGTACTTC
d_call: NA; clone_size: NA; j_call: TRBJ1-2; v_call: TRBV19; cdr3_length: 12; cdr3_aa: CASMDRVYGYTF; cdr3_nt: TGTGCCAGTATGGACAGAGTCTATGGCTACACCTTC